Listed below are T cell receptor beta chains from one sample, sequenced in a study of cytomegalovirus exposure and HLA in healthy donors. Repertoires were generated with immunoSEQ multiplex PCR, while TCRdb's copy carries only in-frame clones and drops some. The sample includes more than 200,000 clones, around 64% of them seen just once. The sample taken for sequencing was PBMCs. These receptors were collected from a man between 35 and 55 years old in good health and CMV-seropositive. Each CDR3 is given with its conserved first and last residue. A D gene is named only where the DNA matches it firmly. Not every row has a clone size; where given, it reads once, few, many or a size class.

>TRBJ2-7|TRBD2|TRBV7-9|.
CASSPLRGEHYEQYF
TGTGCCAGCAGCCCCCTCCGGGGGGAGCACTACGAGCAGTACTTC
>TRBJ1-6|TRBD1|TRBV5-1|few
CASSLTGAGGGNSPLHF
TGCGCCAGCAGCTTGACAGGGGCCGGTGGTGGTAATTCACCCCTCCACTTT
>TRBJ2-3|.|TRBV4-3|.
CASSWGRGLTDTQYF
TGCGCCAGCAGCTGGGGGCGGGGGCTCACAGATACGCAGTATTTT
>TRBJ2-4|.|TRBV6-1|.
CASSLYIAKNIQYF
TGTGCCAGCAGTCTGTATATAGCCAAAAACATTCAGTACTTC
>TRBJ1-6|.|TRBV4-3|.
CASSQGVQGNSPLHF
TGCGCCAGCAGCCAAGGAGTACAGGGAAATTCACCCCTCCACTTT
>TRBJ1-2|TRBD1|TRBV13|.
CASTSPGTGHNYGYTF
TGTGCCAGCACATCCCCGGGGACAGGCCATAACTATGGCTACACCTTC
>TRBJ1-4|.|TRBV2|once
CASSPGTTNEKLFF
TGTGCCAGCAGTCCCGGGACAACAAATGAAAAACTGTTTTTT
>TRBJ1-2|TRBD1|TRBV5-5|.
CASSFWLRDRSFGYTF
TGTGCCAGCAGCTTCTGGCTCCGGGACAGGAGCTTTGGCTACACCTTC
>TRBJ2-7|.|TRBV2|.
CASSDSGTPHYEQYF
TGTGCCAGCAGTGATTCTGGGACACCCCACTACGAGCAGTACTTC
>TRBJ1-3|.|TRBV11-3|.
CASSSDDSPGNTIYF
TGTGCCAGCAGCTCAGATGACAGCCCTGGAAACACCATATATTTT
>TRBJ2-5|TRBD1|TRBV5-6|.
CASRGTGVETQYF
TGTGCCAGCAGGGGGACAGGGGTAGAGACCCAGTACTTC
>TRBJ2-3|TRBD1|TRBV29-1|.
CSVPGQGVNTDTQYF
TGCAGCGTACCGGGACAGGGGGTGAACACAGATACGCAGTATTTT
>TRBJ2-2|.|TRBV7-6|.
CASSLAPRGRGTGELFF
TGTGCCAGCAGCTTAGCGCCGCGGGGAAGAGGGACCGGGGAGCTGTTTTTT
>TRBJ2-3|.|TRBV9|few
CASSVDAGAMAQYF
TGTGCCAGCAGCGTAGATGCGGGGGCGATGGCGCAGTATTTT
>TRBJ2-7|.|TRBV18|.
CASSPSGGEQYF
TGTGCCAGCTCACCATCCGGGGGCGAGCAGTACTTC
>TRBJ2-1|TRBD1|TRBV7-9|.
CASSLGAGGNEQFF
TGTGCCAGCAGCTTAGGGGCAGGGGGAAATGAGCAGTTCTTC
>TRBJ2-1|TRBD1|TRBV28|.
CASSSPGTGGYNEQFF
TGTGCCAGCAGTTCCCCCGGAACAGGGGGATACAATGAGCAGTTCTTC
>TRBJ2-1|.|TRBV11-3|.
CASSLDGPAGYNEQFF
TGTGCCAGCAGCTTAGATGGGCCGGCTGGGTACAATGAGCAGTTCTTC
>TRBJ2-7|TRBD2|TRBV11-2|.
CASSLEAGETYEQYF
TGTGCCAGCAGCTTAGAAGCGGGGGAGACCTACGAGCAGTACTTC
>TRBJ2-5|.|TRBV29-1|.
CSVDIRETQYF
TGCAGCGTTGATATCCGGGAGACCCAGTACTTC
>TRBJ2-3|TRBD2|TRBV10-3|.
CAIRVLAGGTDTQYF
TGTGCCATCAGGGTACTAGCGGGGGGGACAGATACGCAGTATTTT
>TRBJ2-3|.|TRBV10-3|.
CAISSWGVAPDTQYF
TGTGCCATCAGTTCGTGGGGAGTGGCCCCAGATACGCAGTATTTT
>TRBJ2-7|.|TRBV7-9|.
CASSLFEFLEQYF
TGTGCCAGCAGCTTATTTGAGTTCCTCGAGCAGTACTTC
>TRBJ1-1|.|TRBV19|few
CATKLQGSEAFF
TGTGCCACCAAACTACAGGGATCTGAAGCTTTCTTT
>TRBJ2-1|.|TRBV11-2|.
CASSLGPGSSYNEQFF
TGTGCCAGCAGCCTCGGACCGGGGAGCTCCTACAATGAGCAGTTCTTC
>TRBJ1-1|.|TRBV2|.
CASSERGGSTEAFF
TGTGCCAGCAGTGAACGGGGAGGGAGTACTGAAGCTTTCTTT
>TRBJ2-7|TRBD2|TRBV7-2|.
CASSSTSGLSYEQYF
TGTGCCAGCAGCTCGACTAGCGGGCTTTCCTACGAGCAGTACTTC
>TRBJ1-3|.|TRBV18|once
CASSPGGGNTIYF
TGTGCCAGCTCACCGGGAGGAGGAAACACCATATATTTT
>TRBJ1-1|TRBD1|TRBV5-4|.
CASSQLISRGLNTEAFF
TGTGCCAGCAGCCAGCTTATTAGCAGGGGGTTGAACACTGAAGCTTTCTTT
>TRBJ1-2|TRBD1|TRBV4-2|.
CASGQPGQGGNYGYTF
TGTGCCAGCGGCCAACCCGGACAGGGAGGGAACTATGGCTACACCTTC
>TRBJ2-2|.|TRBV6-4|.
CASTASPGTGELFF
TGTGCCAGCACTGCCTCTCCGGGCACCGGGGAGCTGTTTTTT
>TRBJ1-4|TRBD1|TRBV5-1|.
CASSLAGGTENEKLFF
TGCGCCAGCAGCTTGGCCGGAGGGACAGAGAATGAAAAACTGTTTTTT
>TRBJ1-2|.|TRBV7-2|.
CASSQRTVTTFGGYTF
TGTGCCAGCAGTCAGAGGACAGTCACCACCTTTGGAGGCTACACCTTC
>TRBJ2-5|.|TRBV27|.
CASSLSGETQYF
TGTGCCAGCAGTTTATCCGGAGAGACCCAGTACTTC
>TRBJ1-3|.|TRBV21-1|.
CASSTLTVIGGNTIYF
TGTGCCAGCAGCACACTAACCGTTATCGGTGGAAACACCATATATTTT
>TRBJ1-2|.|TRBV28|.
CASSFLAYGYTF
TGTGCCAGCAGTTTTCTGGCCTATGGCTACACCTTC
>TRBJ2-2|TRBD2|TRBV7-9|.
CASIHGGAGELFF
TGTGCCAGCATCCACGGGGGGGCCGGGGAGCTGTTTTTT
>TRBJ1-1|TRBD1|TRBV5-1|few
CASSLGGTGEGTEAFF
TGCGCCAGCAGCTTGGGTGGGACAGGGGAGGGCACTGAAGCTTTCTTT
>TRBJ2-3|.|TRBV28|.
CASSSPPEERDTQYF
TGTGCCAGCAGTTCCCCCCCCGAGGAGAGGGATACGCAGTATTTT
>TRBJ2-5|.|TRBV15|.
CATSRDGAFPETQYF
TGTGCCACCAGCAGAGATGGAGCGTTCCCAGAGACCCAGTACTTC
>TRBJ2-3|TRBD1|TRBV29-1|.
CSVPRTGATADTQYF
TGCAGCGTTCCTCGGACAGGGGCAACGGCAGATACGCAGTATTTC
>TRBJ1-2|.|TRBV29-1|.
CSVGEGAYGYTF
TGCAGCGTTGGAGAAGGGGCCTATGGCTACACCTTC
>TRBJ1-1|TRBD1|TRBV6-1|.
CASSEEDRMNTEAFF
TGTGCCAGCAGTGAGGAGGACAGGATGAACACTGAAGCTTTCTTT
>TRBJ1-2|.|TRBV5-4|.
CASSSGVSGNYGYTF
TGTGCCAGCAGCTCGGGGGTTTCGGGAAACTATGGCTACACCTTC
>TRBJ1-2|.|TRBV10-1|few
CASSEASHGYTF
TGCGCCAGCAGTGAGGCGAGTCATGGCTACACCTTC
>TRBJ2-1|.|TRBV2|.
CASSEGGSLQGRNEQFF
TGTGCCAGCAGTGAAGGGGGGAGTTTACAGGGGAGGAATGAGCAGTTCTTC
>TRBJ2-3|.|TRBV20-1|once
CSAGRNTQYF
TGCAGTGCTGGGAGAAATACGCAGTATTTT